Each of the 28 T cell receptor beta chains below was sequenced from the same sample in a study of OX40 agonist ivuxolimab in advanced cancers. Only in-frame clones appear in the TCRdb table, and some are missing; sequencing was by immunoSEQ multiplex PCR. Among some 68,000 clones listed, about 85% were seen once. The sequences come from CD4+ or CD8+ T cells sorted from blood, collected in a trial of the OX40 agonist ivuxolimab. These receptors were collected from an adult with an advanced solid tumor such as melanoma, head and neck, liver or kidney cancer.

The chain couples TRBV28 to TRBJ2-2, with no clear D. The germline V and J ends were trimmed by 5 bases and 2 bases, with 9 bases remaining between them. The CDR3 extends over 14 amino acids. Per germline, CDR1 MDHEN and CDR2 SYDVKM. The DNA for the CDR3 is TGTGCCAGCAGTGGCCTAGTAAACACCGGGGAGCTGTTTTTT. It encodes CASSGLVNTGELFF.

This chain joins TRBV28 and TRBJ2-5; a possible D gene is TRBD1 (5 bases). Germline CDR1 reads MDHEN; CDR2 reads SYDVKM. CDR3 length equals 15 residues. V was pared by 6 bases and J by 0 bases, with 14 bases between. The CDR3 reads CASSPGAVYQETQYF. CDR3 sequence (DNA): TGTGCCAGCAGCCCTGGGGCAGTGTACCAAGAGACCCAGTACTTC.

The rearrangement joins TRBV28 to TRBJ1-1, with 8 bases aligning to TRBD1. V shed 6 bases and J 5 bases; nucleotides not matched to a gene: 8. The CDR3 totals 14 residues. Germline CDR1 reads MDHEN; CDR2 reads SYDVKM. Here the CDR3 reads CASSRDTGGTEAFF. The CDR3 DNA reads TGTGCCAGCAGCCGAGACACAGGGGGAACTGAAGCTTTCTTT.

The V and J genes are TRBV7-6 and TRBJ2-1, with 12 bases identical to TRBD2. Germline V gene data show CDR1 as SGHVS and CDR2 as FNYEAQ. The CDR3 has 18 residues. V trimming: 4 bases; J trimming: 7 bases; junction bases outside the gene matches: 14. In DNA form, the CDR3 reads TGTGCCAGCAGCTCGACTAGCGGGAGAGCGGTTGGGTCGAATGAGCAGTTCTTC. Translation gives CASSSTSGRAVGSNEQFF.

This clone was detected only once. The CDR3 DNA reads TGTGCCAGCAGTTACTCGAGAGGGGTCAGCTACGAGCAGTACTTC. Its protein is CASSYSRGVSYEQYF. The chain employs TRBV6-5 and TRBJ2-7; D tentatively reads TRBD1 or TRBD2 (5 bases each). The CDR3 runs to 15 residues. V was clipped by 0 bases and J by 3 bases, with 12 bases between them. Germline V gene sequence: CDR1 MNHEY, CDR2 SVGAGI.

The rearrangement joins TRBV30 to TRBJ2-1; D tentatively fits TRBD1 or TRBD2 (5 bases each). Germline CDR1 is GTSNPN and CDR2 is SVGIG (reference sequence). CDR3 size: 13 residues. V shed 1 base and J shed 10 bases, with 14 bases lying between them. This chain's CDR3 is CAWSGDQYGEQFF. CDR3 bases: TGTGCCTGGAGTGGGGACCAGTACGGGGAGCAGTTCTTC.

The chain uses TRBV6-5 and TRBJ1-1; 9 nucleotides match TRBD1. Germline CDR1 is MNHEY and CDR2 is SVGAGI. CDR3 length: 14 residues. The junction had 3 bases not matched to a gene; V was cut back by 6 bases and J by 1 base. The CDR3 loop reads CASSLTGGNTEAFF. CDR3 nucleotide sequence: TGTGCCAGCAGCCTGACAGGGGGGAACACTGAAGCTTTCTTT.

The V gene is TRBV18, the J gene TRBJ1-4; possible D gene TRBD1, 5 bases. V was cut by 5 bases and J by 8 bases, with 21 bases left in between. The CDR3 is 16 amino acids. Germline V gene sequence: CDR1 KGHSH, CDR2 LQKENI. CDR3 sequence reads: CASSFDGLGLGEKLFF. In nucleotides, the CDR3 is TGTGCCAGCTCATTCGACGGACTGGGGCTTGGGGAAAAACTGTTTTTT.

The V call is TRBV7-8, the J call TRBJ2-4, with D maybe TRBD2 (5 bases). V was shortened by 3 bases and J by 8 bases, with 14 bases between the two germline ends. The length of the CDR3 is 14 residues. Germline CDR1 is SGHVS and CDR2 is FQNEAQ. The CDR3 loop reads CASSFGRVEDIQYF. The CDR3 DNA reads TGTGCCAGCAGCTTCGGACGGGTGGAGGACATTCAGTACTTC.

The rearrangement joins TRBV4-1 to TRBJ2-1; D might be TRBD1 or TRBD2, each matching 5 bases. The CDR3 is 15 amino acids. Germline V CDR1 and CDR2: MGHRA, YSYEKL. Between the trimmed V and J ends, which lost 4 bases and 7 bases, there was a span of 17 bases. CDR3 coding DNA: TGCGCCAGCAGCCGAGGGGCTTATCCAACGAATGAGCAGTTCTTC. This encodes CASSRGAYPTNEQFF.

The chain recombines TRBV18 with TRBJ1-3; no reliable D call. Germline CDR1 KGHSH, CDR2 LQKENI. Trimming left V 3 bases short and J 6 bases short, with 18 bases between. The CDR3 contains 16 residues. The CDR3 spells CASSPGLGEALNTIYF. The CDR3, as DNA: TGTGCCAGCTCACCGGGTCTCGGAGAGGCCCTAAACACCATATATTTT.

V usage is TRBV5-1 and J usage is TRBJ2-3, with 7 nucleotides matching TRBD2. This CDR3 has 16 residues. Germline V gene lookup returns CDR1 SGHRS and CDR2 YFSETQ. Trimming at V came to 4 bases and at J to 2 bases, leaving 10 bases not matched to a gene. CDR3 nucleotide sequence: TGCGCCAGCAGCCGTACCCTAAGCGGGGCCACAGATACGCAGTATTTT. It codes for CASSRTLSGATDTQYF.

In DNA form, the CDR3 reads TGTGCCAGCTCACCAGAGGGTATGGCTGAAGCTTTCTTT. It translates to CASSPEGMAEAFF. V is TRBV18 and J is TRBJ1-1; D uncertain. Deletions cut 2 bases from V and 6 bases from J, with 10 bases between. In germline, CDR1 is KGHSH, CDR2 LQKENI. This CDR3 spans 13 amino acids. Full variable domain (rest looked up from reference TRBV18 and TRBJ1-1): NAGVMQNPRHLVRRRGQEARLRCSPMKGHSHVYWYRQLPEEGLKFMVYLQKENIIDESGMPKERFSAEFPKEGPSILRIQQVVRGDSAAYFCASSPEGMAEAFFGQGTRLTVV.

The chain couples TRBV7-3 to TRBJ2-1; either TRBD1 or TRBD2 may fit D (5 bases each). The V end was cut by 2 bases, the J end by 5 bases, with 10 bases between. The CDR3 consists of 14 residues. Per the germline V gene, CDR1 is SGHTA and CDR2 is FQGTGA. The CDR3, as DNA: TGTGCCAGCAGCTTACTGGGACCCAACAATGAGCAGTTCTTC. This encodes CASSLLGPNNEQFF.

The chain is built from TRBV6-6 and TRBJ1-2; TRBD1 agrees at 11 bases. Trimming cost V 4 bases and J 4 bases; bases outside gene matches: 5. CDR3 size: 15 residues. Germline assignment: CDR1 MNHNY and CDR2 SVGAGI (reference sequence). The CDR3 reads CASSSGTGGTYGYTF. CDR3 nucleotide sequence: TGTGCCAGCAGTTCTGGGACAGGGGGGACCTATGGCTACACCTTC.

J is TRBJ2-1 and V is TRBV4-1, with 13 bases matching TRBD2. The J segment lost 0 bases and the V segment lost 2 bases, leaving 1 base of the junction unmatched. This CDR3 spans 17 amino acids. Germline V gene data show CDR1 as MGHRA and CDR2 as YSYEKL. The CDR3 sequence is CASSQRTSGSSYNEQFF. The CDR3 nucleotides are TGCGCCAGCAGCCAAAGGACTAGCGGGAGCTCCTACAATGAGCAGTTCTTC.

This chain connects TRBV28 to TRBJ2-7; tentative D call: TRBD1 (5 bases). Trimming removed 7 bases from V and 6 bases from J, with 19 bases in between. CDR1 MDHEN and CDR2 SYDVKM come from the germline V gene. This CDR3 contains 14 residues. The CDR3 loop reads CASKAGNGRGEQYF. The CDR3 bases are TGTGCCAGCAAGGCAGGGAACGGCCGAGGCGAGCAGTACTTC.

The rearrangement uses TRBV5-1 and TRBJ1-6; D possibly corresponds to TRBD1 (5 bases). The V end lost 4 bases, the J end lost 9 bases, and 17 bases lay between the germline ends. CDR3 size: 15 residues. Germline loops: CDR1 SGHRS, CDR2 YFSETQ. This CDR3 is CASSLPGPFGSPLHF. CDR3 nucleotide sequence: TGCGCCAGCAGCCTCCCGGGACCTTTTGGTTCACCCCTCCACTTT.

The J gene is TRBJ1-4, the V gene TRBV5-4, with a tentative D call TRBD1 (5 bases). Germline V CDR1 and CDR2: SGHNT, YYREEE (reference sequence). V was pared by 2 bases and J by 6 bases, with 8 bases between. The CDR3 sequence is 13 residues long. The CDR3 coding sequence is TGTGCCAGCAGCTTACAGGTGGATGAAAAACTGTTTTTT. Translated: CASSLQVDEKLFF.

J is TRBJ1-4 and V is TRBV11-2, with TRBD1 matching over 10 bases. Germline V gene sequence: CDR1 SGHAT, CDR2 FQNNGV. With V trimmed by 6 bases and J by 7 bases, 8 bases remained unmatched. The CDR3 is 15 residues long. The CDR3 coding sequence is TGTGCCAGCAGACTAAGCGGACAGGGGGGTGAAAAACTGTTTTTT. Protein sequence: CASRLSGQGGEKLFF.

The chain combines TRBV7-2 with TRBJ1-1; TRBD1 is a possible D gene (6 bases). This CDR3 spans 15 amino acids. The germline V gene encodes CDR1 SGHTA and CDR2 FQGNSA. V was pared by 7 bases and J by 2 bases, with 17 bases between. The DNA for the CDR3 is TGTGCCAGCACCCTCCAGTGGGGGGCAAACACTGAAGCTTTCTTT. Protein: CASTLQWGANTEAFF.

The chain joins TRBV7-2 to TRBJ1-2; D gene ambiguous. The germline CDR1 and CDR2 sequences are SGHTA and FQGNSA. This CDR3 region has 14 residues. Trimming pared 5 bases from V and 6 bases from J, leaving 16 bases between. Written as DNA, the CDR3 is TGTGCCAGCAGCCTAAATGGCCGGTTAAATGGCTACACCTTC. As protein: CASSLNGRLNGYTF.

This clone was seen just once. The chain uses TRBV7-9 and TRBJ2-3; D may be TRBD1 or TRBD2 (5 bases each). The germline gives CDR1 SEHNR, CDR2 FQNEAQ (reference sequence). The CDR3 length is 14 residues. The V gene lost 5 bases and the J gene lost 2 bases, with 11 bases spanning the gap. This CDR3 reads CASSHRDATDTQYF. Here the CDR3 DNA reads TGTGCCAGCAGCCACCGGGACGCCACAGATACGCAGTATTTT.

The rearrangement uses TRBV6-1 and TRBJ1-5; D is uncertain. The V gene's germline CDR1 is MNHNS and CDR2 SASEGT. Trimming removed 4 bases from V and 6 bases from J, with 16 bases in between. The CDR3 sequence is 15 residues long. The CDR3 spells CASSGAVTAGQPQHF. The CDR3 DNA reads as TGTGCCAGCAGTGGGGCGGTGACCGCGGGTCAGCCCCAGCATTTT.

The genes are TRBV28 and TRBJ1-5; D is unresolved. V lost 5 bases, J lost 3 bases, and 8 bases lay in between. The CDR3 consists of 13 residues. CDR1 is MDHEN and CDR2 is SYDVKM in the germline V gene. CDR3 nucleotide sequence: TGTGCCAGCAGTACCCAGAACAATCAGCCCCAGCATTTT. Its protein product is CASSTQNNQPQHF.

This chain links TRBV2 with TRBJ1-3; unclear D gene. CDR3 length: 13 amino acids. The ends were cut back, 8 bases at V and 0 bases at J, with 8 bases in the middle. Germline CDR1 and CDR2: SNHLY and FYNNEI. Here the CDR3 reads CASASDSGNTIYF. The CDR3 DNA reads TGTGCCAGCGCGTCGGACTCTGGAAACACCATATATTTT.

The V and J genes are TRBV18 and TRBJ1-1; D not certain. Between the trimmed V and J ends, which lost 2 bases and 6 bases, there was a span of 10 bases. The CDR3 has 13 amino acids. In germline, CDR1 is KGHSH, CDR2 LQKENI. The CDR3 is CASSPVGGSEAFF. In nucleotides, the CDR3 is TGTGCCAGCTCACCAGTGGGAGGCTCTGAAGCTTTCTTT.

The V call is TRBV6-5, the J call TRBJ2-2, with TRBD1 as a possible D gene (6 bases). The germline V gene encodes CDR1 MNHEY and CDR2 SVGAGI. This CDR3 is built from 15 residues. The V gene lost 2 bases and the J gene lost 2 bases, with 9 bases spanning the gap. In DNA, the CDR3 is TGTGCCAGCAGTTACAGGACAGCTAACACCGGGGAGCTGTTTTTT. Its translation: CASSYRTANTGELFF.